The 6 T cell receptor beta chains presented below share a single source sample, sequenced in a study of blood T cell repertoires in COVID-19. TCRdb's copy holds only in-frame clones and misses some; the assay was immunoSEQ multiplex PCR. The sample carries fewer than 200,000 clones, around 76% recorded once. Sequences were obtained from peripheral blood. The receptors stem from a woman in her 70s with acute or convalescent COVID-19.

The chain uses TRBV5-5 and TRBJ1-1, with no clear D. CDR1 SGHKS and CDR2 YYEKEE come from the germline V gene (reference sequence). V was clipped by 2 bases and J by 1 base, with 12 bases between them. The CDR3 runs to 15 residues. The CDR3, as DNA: TGTGCCAGCAGCTTAAGGACTCGACAGAACACTGAAGCTTTCTTT. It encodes CASSLRTRQNTEAFF. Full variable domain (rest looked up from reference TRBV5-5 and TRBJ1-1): DAGVTQSPTHLIKTRGQQVTLRCSPISGHKSVSWYQQVLGQGPQFIFQYYEKEERGRGNFPDRFSARQFPNYSSELNVNALLLGDSALYLCASSLRTRQNTEAFFGQGTRLTVV.

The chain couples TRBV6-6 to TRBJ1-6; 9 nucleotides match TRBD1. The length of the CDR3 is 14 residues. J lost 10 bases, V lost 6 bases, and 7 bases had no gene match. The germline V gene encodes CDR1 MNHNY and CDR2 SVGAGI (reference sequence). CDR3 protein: CASSRQGVGSPLHF. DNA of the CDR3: TGTGCCAGCAGCAGACAGGGGGTAGGGTCACCCCTCCACTTT.

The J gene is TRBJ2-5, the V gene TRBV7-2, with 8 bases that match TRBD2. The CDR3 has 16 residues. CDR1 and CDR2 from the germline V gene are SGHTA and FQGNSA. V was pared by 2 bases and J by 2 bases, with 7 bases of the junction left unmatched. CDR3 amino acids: CASSLFGGGVQETQYF. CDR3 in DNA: TGTGCCAGCAGCTTATTCGGGGGGGGAGTACAAGAGACCCAGTACTTC.

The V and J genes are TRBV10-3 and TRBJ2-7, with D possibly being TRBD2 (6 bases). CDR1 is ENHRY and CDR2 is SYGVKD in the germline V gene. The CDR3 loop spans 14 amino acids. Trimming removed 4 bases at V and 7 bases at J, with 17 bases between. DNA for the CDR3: TGTGCCATCAGTGTTACGCCTAGCGACGGGGAGCAGTACTTC. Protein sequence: CAISVTPSDGEQYF.

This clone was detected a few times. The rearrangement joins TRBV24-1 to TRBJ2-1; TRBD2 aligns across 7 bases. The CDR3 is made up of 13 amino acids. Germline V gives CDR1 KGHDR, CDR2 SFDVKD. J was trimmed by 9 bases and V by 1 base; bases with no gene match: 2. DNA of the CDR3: TGTGCCACCAGTGATTTATGGGGGGGTGAGCAGTTCTTC. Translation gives CATSDLWGGEQFF.

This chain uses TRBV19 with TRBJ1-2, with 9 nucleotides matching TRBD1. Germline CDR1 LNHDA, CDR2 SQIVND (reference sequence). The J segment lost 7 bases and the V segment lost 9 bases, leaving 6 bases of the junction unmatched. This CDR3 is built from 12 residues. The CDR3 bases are TGTGCCAGCGGGACAGGGAATAGTGGCTACACCTTC. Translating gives CASGTGNSGYTF.